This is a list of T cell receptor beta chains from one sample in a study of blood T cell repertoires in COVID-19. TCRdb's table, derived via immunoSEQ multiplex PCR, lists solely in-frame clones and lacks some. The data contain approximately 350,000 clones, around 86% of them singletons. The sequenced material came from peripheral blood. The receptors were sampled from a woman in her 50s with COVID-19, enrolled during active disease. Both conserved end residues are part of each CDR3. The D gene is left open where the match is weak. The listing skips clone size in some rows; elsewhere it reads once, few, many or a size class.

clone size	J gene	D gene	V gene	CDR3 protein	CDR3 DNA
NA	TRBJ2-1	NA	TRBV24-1	CATSDWGDEQFF	TGTGCCACCAGTGATTGGGGGGATGAGCAGTTCTTC
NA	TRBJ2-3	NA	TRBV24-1	CATSDPRDTQYF	TGTGCCACCAGTGACCCCAGGGATACGCAGTATTTT
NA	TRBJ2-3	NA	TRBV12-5	CASGESTDTQYF	TGTGCTAGTGGAGAGAGCACAGATACGCAGTATTTT
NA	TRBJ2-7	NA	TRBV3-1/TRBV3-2	CASSHQDRGGEQYF	TGTGCCAGCAGCCACCAGGACAGAGGTGGCGAGCAGTACTTC
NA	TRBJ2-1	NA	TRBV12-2	CASRLALPGLAEPSSYNEQFF	TGTGCAAGTCGCTTAGCCTTACCGGGACTAGCGGAGCCCAGCTCCTACAATGAGCAGTTCTTC
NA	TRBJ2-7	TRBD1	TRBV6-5	CASSYRDRGTYEQYF	TGTGCCAGCAGTTACAGGGACAGGGGTACCTACGAGCAGTACTTC
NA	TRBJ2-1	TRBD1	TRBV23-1	CASSQHSRGLYNEQFF	TGCGCCAGCAGTCAACACTCCAGGGGGCTTTACAATGAGCAGTTCTTC
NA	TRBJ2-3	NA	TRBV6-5	CASSSRDFAQYF	TGTGCCAGCAGCAGCAGGGATTTTGCGCAGTATTTT
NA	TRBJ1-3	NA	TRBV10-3	CAIRDTGRRNTIYF	TGTGCCATCAGGGACACGGGGAGGAGAAACACCATATATTTT
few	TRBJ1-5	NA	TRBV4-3	CASSQALQTNGAYSNQPQHF	TGCGCCAGCAGCCAAGCCCTACAGACGAATGGGGCCTATAGCAATCAGCCCCAGCATTTT
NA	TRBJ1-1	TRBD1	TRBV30	CARDSGGTEAFF	TGTGCCAGGGACAGCGGGGGGACTGAAGCTTTCTTT
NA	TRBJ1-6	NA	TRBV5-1	CASSDVDRSSYNSPLHF	TGCGCCAGCAGCGATGTCGACCGGAGCTCCTATAATTCACCCCTCCACTTT
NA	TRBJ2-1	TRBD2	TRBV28	CASSLAGGPRGEQFF	TGTGCCAGCAGCTTAGCGGGAGGGCCCCGGGGTGAGCAGTTCTTC
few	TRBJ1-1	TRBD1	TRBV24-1	CATSQGAWTEAFF	TGTGCCACCAGTCAGGGGGCCTGGACTGAAGCTTTCTTT
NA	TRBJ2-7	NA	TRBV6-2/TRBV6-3	CASSYPGQGLVEQYF	TGTGCCAGCAGTTACCCTGGGCAGGGGCTCGTCGAGCAGTACTTC
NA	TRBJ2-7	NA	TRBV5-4	CASSLGGLVYEQYF	TGTGCCAGCAGCTTGGGGGGGCTGGTCTACGAGCAGTACTTC
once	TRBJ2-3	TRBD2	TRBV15	CATSREQGSGLGVVTQYF	TGTGCCACCAGCAGAGAGCAGGGCAGTGGACTAGGGGTAGTTACGCAGTATTTT
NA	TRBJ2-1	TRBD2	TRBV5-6	CASSLGTSGNYNEQFF	TGTGCCAGCAGCTTGGGGACTAGCGGGAATTACAATGAGCAGTTCTTC
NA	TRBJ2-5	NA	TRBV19	CASSPGFQETQYF	TGTGCCAGTAGTCCAGGGTTCCAAGAGACCCAGTACTTC
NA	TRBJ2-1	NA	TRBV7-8	CASSLGTGYNEQFF	TGTGCCAGCAGCTTAGGAACAGGCTACAATGAGCAGTTCTTC
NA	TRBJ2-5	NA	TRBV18	CASSPWDKRGETQYF	TGTGCCAGCTCACCTTGGGACAAACGAGGAGAGACCCAGTACTTC
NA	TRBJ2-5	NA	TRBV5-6	CASSSGDYQETQYF	TGTGCCAGCAGCTCTGGGGACTACCAAGAGACCCAGTACTTC
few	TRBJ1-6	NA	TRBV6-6	CASRGTGINSPLHF	TGTGCCAGCCGCGGGACGGGGATTAATTCACCCCTCCACTTT
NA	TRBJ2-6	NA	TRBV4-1	CASSQGGSGANVLTF	TGCGCCAGCAGCCAAGGAGGAAGCGGGGCCAACGTCCTGACTTTC
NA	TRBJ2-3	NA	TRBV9	CASSVAGADTQYF	TGTGCCAGCAGCGTAGCAGGGGCAGATACGCAGTATTTT
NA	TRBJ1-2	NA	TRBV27	CASPEGDGSLLYYGYTF	TGTGCCAGTCCCGAGGGGGACGGCTCATTGCTGTACTATGGCTACACCTTC
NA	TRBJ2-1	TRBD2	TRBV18	CASSPLTSGDEQFF	TGTGCCAGCTCACCATTAACTAGCGGGGATGAGCAGTTCTTC
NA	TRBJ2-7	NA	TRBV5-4	CASSWEPSYEQYF	TGTGCCAGCAGCTGGGAGCCCTCCTACGAGCAGTACTTC
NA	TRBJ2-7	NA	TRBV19	CASRSPRDTSYEQYF	TGTGCCAGTAGGAGTCCCCGGGACACCTCCTACGAGCAGTACTTC
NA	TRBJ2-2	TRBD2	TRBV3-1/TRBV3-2	CASSGSGVAGVEHRGAVF	TGTGCCAGCAGCGGCAGCGGAGTAGCGGGAGTGGAACACCGGGGAGCTGTTTTT
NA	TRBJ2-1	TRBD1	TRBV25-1	CASSNAGTGGTEQFF	TGTGCCAGCAGTAACGCCGGGACAGGGGGCACTGAGCAGTTCTTC
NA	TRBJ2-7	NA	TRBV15	CATSRGATYEQYF	TGTGCCACCAGCAGAGGGGCAACCTACGAGCAGTACTTC
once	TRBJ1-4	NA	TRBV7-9	CASSLVGAMGEKLFF	TGTGCCAGCAGCTTAGTAGGGGCGATGGGGGAAAAACTGTTTTTT
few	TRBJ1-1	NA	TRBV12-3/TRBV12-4	CASSSGFTEAFF	TGTGCCAGCAGTTCAGGGTTCACTGAAGCTTTCTTT
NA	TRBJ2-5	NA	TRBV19	CASSNQGQETQYF	TGTGCCAGTAGTAATCAGGGTCAAGAGACCCAGTACTTC
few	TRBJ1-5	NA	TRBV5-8	CASSLFQGNQPQHF	TGTGCCAGCAGCTTGTTCCAGGGAAATCAGCCCCAGCATTTT
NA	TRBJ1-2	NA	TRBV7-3	CASSLRAGSYGYTF	TGTGCCAGCAGCTTAAGGGCGGGGAGCTATGGCTACACCTTC
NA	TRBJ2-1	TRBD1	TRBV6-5	CASQITGGRGEQFF	TGTGCCAGCCAGATTACAGGGGGACGTGGTGAGCAGTTCTTC
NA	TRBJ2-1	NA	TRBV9	CASSVGTYNEQFF	TGTGCCAGCAGCGTAGGTACCTACAATGAGCAGTTCTTC
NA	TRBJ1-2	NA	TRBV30	CAWKGSGSNGYTF	TGTGCCTGGAAAGGTTCGGGGAGTAATGGCTACACCTTC
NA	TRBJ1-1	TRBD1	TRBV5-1	CASSYLLTGTNTEAFF	TGCGCCAGCAGCTACCTCCTGACAGGGACGAACACTGAAGCTTTCTTT
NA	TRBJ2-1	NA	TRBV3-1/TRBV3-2	CASSQLGSYNEQFF	TGTGCCAGCAGCCAGTTGGGCAGCTACAATGAGCAGTTCTTC
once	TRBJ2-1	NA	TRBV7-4	CASSLGQALNEQFF	TGTGCCAGCAGCTTAGGGCAGGCCTTGAATGAGCAGTTCTTC
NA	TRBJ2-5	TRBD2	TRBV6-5	CASSISGSKQETQYF	TGTGCCAGCAGTATAAGCGGGAGTAAACAAGAGACCCAGTACTTC
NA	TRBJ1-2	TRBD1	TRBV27	CASSPMTGDYGYTF	TGTGCCAGCAGTCCCATGACAGGGGACTATGGCTACACCTTC
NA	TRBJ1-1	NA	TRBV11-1	CASSQDILNTEAFF	TGTGCCAGCAGCCAAGACATTTTGAACACTGAAGCTTTCTTT
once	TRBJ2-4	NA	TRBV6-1	CASSEEGSAKNIQYF	TGTGCCAGCAGTGAAGAGGGGTCAGCCAAAAACATTCAGTACTTC